This entry is about one T cell receptor (beta chain). The antigen remains unidentified. The entry originates in a study of long-term antiretroviral therapy in people with HIV. The study used samples holding roughly 1-10 million cryopreserved PBMC before DNA extraction. Samples were assayed with immunoSEQ v3.0 at survey level. Repertoires were generated with immunoSEQ multiplex PCR, while TCRdb's copy carries only in-frame clones and drops some. The sample yields around 22,000 clones, 85% to 90% seen once. Study-level findings and limits: Diversity measured after ART increased yet remained under transplant donor controls. In HIV, the repertoires covered a tighter span of CDR3 lengths than in controls. Regardless of time point, clones expanded before ART dominated the repertoire.

The V gene lost 3 bases and the J gene lost 6 bases, with 13 bases spanning the gap. This CDR3 spans 15 amino acids. The germline V gene has CDR1 SGHKS and CDR2 YYEKEE (reference sequence). This rearrangement joins TRBV5-5 to TRBJ2-6, with a possible D match to TRBD2 (5 bases). The source is a woman between 25 and 40 years old with HIV. The sequenced sample was unsorted PBMCs, obtained 1.8 years before starting antiretroviral therapy. Here the CDR3 reads CASSSTRGKANVLTF. The CDR3 nucleotides read TGTGCCAGCAGCTCGACCCGGGGTAAGGCCAACGTCCTGACTTTC.